These 3 T cell receptor beta chains were sequenced from one sample in a study of CD8+CD57+ T cells in acquired aplastic anemia. The TCR beta profiling, which covered VDJ combination and CDR3 sequence, was carried out using genomic DNA as the template. TCRdb processed the reads anew with MiXCR; each CDR3 protein has one entry. Of about 260,000 distinct CDR3 sequences detected, roughly 82% appear once; the ten largest clones hold approximately 40%. Patients who underwent sequencing had shown CD8+CD57+ cell expansion by flow cytometry. Sequencing was performed on sorted CD4+, CD8+, or CD8+CD57+ T cells (not recorded which) from PBMCs. The source is a human donor with aplastic anemia.

This chain connects TRBV11-2 to TRBJ2-5, with D perhaps TRBD2 (6 bases). The CDR3 runs 12 residues. CDR1 and CDR2 (germline): SGHAT, FQNNGV. V lost 8 bases, J lost 9 bases, and 16 bases lay in between. The chain's CDR3 is CASHAALAAQYF. The CDR3, as DNA: TGTGCCAGCCACGCCGCACTAGCCGCCCAGTACTTC.

Here the CDR3 DNA reads TGTGCCAGTAGCATAGCCAGCGGAGCAAACGAGAAGCAGTTCTTC. Protein sequence: CASSIASGANEKQFF. V usage is TRBV7-6 and J usage is TRBJ2-1, with D tentatively TRBD2 (5 bases). Germline CDR1 and CDR2: SGHVS and FNYEAQ. The CDR3 covers 15 residues. Trimming removed 9 bases from V and 11 bases from J, with 26 bases in between.

Only a few counts were recorded for this clonotype. The V gene is TRBV2, the J gene TRBJ2-3; tentatively, D is TRBD2 (5 bases). The CDR3 spans 13 residues. CDR1 is SNHLY and CDR2 is FYNNEI in the germline V gene. The CDR3 DNA reads TGTAGCAGCTGGGCCGGGGGCACAGATACGCAGTATTTT. It translates to CSSWAGGTDTQYF.